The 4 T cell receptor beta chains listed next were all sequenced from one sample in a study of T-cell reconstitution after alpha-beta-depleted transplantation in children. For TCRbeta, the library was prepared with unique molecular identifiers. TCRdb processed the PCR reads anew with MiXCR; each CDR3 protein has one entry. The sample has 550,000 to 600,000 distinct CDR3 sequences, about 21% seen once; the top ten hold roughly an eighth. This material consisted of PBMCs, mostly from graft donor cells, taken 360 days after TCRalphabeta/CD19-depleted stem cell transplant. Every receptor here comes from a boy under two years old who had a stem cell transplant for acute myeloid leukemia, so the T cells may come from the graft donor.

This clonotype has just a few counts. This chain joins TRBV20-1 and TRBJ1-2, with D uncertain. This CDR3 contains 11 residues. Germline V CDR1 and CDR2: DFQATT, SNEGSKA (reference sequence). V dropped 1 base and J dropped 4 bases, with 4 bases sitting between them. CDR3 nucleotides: TGCAGTGCTAGAGCGGGCTATGGCTACACCTTC. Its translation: CSARAGYGYTF.

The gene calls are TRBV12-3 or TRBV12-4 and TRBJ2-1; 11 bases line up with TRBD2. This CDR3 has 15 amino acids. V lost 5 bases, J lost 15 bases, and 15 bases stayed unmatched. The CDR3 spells CASSNSVSGGARGFF. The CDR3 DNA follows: TGTGCCAGCAGTAACTCGGTTAGCGGGGGGGCCCGAGGGTTCTTC.

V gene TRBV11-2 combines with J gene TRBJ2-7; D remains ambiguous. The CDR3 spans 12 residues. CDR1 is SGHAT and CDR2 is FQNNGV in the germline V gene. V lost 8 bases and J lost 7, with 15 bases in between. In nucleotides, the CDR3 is TGTGCCAGCGGCATAAGTGAGGTGGAGCAGTACGTC. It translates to CASGISEVEQYV.

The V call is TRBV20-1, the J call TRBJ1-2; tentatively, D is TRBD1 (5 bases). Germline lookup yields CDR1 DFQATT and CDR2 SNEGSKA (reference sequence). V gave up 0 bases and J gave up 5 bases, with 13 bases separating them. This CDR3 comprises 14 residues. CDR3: CSAREAGYEYGYTF. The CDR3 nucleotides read TGCAGTGCTAGAGAAGCAGGGTATGAGTATGGCTACACCTTC.